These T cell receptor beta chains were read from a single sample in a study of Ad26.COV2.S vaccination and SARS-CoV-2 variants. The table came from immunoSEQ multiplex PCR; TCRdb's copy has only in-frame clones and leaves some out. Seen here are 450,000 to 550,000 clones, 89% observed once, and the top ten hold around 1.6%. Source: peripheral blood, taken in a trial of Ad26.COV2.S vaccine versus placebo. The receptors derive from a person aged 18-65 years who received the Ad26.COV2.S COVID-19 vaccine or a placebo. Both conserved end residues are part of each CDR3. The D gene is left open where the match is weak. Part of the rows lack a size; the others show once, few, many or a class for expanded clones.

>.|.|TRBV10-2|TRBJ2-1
TGCGCCAGCAGTGGTCCCTTTAGGAGGGCCCACAATGAGCAGTTCTTC
CASSGPFRRAHNEQFF
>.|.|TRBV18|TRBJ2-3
TGTGCCAGCTCACCCCCGCGACCTACAGATACGCAGTATTTT
CASSPPRPTDTQYF
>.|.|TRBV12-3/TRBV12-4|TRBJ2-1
TGTGCCAGCAGGGGAAGGAATGAGCAGTTCTTC
CASRGRNEQFF
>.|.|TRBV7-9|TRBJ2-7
TGTGCCAGCAGCTTAGCGATTTCCTACGAGCAGTACTTC
CASSLAISYEQYF
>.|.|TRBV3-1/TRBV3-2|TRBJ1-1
TGTGCCAGCAGCCTTTTCGGGGCGGTGGGTGAAGCTTTCTTT
CASSLFGAVGEAFF
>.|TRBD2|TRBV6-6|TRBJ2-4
TGTGCCAGCAGTTCCGAGACAGCTTCGGGGGGAAACATTCAGTACTTC
CASSSETASGGNIQYF
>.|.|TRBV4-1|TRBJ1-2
TGCGCCAGCAGCCACCTCACAGATAACTATGGCTACACCTTC
CASSHLTDNYGYTF
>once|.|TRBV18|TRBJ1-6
TGTGCCAGCTCACCACTTCCGAGCTCCTATAATTCACCCCTCCACTTT
CASSPLPSSYNSPLHF
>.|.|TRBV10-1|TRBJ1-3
TGCGCCAGCAGTGAACACCGCTCTGGAAACACCATATATTTT
CASSEHRSGNTIYF
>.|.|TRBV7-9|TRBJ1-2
TGTGCCAGCAGCTTAAGATCAGGCGAGCGAGGCTACACCTTC
CASSLRSGERGYTF
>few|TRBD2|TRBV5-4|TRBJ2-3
TGTGCCAGCAGCCCCTTGGGGAGCGGGGGGGCTTTTACGCAGTATTTT
CASSPLGSGGAFTQYF
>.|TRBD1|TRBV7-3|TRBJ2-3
TGTGCCAGCAGCTTGAATGGACAGGGGACAGATACGCAGTATTTT
CASSLNGQGTDTQYF
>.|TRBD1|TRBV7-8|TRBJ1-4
TGTGCCAGCAGCTGGGTGACAGGGGCAGGCGAAAAACTGTTTTTT
CASSWVTGAGEKLFF
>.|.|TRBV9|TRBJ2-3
TGTGCCAGCAGCGTAGACGGCACAGATACGCAGTATTTT
CASSVDGTDTQYF
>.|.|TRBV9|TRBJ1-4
TGTGCCAGCAGCGGAGATGGGACGGGGTTTGAAAAACTGTTTTTT
CASSGDGTGFEKLFF
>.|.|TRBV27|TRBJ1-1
TGTGCCAGCAGTTTGAGGCAGGGGTGGACTGAAGCTTTCTTT
CASSLRQGWTEAFF
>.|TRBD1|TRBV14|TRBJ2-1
TGTGCCAGCAGCCCCCACAGGGGAAATGAGCAGTTCTTC
CASSPHRGNEQFF
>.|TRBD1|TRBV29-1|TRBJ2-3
TGCAGCGTTTGGACAGGGGGCTTGAATACGCAGTATTTT
CSVWTGGLNTQYF
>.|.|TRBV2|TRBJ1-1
TGTGCCAGCAGCTTCAACGTAATGAACACTGAAGCTTTCTTT
CASSFNVMNTEAFF
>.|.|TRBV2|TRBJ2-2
TGTGCCAGCTCTCTGGCGGCAGGGAAAACGTTTTTT
CASSLAAGKTFF
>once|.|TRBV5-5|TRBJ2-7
TGTGCCAGCAGCTTGGGGTACGGGGGTTACGAGCAGTACTTC
CASSLGYGGYEQYF
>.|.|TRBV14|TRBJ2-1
TGTGCCAGCAGCCAAGTAGCCAGCCCCCTTTACAATGAGCAGTTCTTC
CASSQVASPLYNEQFF
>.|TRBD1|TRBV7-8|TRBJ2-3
TGTGCCAGCAGCCAACTACCGGGACAGCGAACAGATACGCAGTATTTT
CASSQLPGQRTDTQYF
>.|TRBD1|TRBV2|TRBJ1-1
TGTGCCAGCAGTGGGACAGGGCTCGTTACGGCTTTCTTT
CASSGTGLVTAFF
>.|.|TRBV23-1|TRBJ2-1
TGCGCCAGCAGGCCGGGGTGGGGCGGCTACAATGAGCAGTTCTTC
CASRPGWGGYNEQFF
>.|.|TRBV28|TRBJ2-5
TGTGCCAGCAGCACGGCTCGAAACCAAGAGACCCAGTACTTC
CASSTARNQETQYF
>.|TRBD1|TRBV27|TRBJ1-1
TGTGCCAGCAGGGCGGACAGGCTTGGATTCATGAACACTGAAGCTTTCTTT
CASRADRLGFMNTEAFF
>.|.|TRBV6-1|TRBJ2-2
TGTGCCAGCAGTGATTACTTCTCGGGGAAGCGGGAGCTGTTTTTT
CASSDYFSGKRELFF
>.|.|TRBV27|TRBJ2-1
TGTGCCAGCAGTCCACCCGGTGGCGGCTCCTACAATGAGCAGTTCTTC
CASSPPGGGSYNEQFF
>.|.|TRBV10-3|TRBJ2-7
TGTGCCATCAGTGAGTCAGCCAGGGCCCAAACCTACGAGCAGTACTTC
CAISESARAQTYEQYF
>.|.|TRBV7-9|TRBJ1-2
TGTGCCAGCAGCCAGGACAGCTATGGCTACACCTTC
CASSQDSYGYTF
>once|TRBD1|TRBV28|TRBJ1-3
TGTGCCAGCAGTCCCCGGACAGGGATGTTCTCTAGTGGAAACACCATATATTTT
CASSPRTGMFSSGNTIYF
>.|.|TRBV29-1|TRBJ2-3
TGCAGCGTTGAAGCCGCCCGGACAGCTAGCACAGATACGCAGTATTTT
CSVEAARTASTDTQYF
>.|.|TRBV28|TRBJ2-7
TGTGCCAGCAGTTTCGCGAGGGTGTACGAGCAGTACTTC
CASSFARVYEQYF
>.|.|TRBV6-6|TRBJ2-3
TGTGCCAGCAGTTCCGCCCGGGGGAGCACAGATACGCAGTATTTT
CASSSARGSTDTQYF
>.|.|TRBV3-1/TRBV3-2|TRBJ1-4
TGTGCCAGCAGCCAAGGGGCAACAACTAATGAAAAACTGTTTTTT
CASSQGATTNEKLFF
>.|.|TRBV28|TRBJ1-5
TGTGCCAGCAGTTTCGGACAGCAGCCCCAGCATTTT
CASSFGQQPQHF
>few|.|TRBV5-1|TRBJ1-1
TGCGCCAGCAGCTTGGATCCGGGACTCTCGAACACTGAAGCTTTCTTT
CASSLDPGLSNTEAFF
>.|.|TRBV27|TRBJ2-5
TGTGCCAGCAGTTTAGTCTTTGGGGCGGGATGGTACTTC
CASSLVFGAGWYF
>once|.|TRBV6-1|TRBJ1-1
TGTGCCAGCAGTGAGACAGGCCCCTTGAACACTGAAGCTTTCTTT
CASSETGPLNTEAFF